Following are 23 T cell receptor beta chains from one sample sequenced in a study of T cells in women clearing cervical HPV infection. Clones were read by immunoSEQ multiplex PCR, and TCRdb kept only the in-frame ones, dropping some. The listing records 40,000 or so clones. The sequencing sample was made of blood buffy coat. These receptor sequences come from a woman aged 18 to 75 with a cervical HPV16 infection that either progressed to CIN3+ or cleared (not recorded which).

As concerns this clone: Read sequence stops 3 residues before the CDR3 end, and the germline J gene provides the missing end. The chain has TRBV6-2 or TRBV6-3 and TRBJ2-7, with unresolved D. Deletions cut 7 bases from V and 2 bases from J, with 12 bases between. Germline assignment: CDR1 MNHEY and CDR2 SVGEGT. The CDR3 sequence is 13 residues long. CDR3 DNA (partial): TGTGCCAGCATCGACGGCGGAGCCTACGAG. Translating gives CASIDGGAYE. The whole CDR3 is CASIDGGAYEQYF.

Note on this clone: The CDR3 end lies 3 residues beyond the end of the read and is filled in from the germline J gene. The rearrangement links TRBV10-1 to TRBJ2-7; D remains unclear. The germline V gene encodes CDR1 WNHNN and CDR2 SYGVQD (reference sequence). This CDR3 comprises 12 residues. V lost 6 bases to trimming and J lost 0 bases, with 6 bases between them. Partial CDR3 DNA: TGCGCCAGCAGCCCTAACTCCTACGAG. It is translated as CASSPNSYE. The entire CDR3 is CASSPNSYEQYF.

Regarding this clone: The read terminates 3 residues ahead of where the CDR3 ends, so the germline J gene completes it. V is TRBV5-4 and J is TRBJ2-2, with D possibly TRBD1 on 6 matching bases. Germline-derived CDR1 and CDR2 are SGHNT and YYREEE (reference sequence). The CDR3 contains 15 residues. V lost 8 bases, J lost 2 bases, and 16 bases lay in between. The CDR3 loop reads CARCSHRVNTGELFF. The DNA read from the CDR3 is TGTGCCAGGTGTTCTCACAGGGTTAACACCGGGGAG.

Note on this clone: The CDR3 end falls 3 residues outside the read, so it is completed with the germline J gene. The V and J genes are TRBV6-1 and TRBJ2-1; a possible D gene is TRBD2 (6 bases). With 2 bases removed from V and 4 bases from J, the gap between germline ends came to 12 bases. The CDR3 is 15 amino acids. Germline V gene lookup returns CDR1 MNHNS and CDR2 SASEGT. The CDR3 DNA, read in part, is TGTGCCAGCAGTGAACCTAGACTAGGATACAATGAG. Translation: CASSEPRLGYNE. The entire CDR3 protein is CASSEPRLGYNEQFF.

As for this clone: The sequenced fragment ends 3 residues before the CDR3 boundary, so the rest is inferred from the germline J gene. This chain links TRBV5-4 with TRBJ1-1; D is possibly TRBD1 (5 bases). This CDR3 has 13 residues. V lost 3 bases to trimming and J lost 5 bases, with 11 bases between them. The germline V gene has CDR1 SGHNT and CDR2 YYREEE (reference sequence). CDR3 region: CASSSNRRTEAFF. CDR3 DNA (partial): TGTGCCAGCAGCTCCAACAGGAGGACTGAA.

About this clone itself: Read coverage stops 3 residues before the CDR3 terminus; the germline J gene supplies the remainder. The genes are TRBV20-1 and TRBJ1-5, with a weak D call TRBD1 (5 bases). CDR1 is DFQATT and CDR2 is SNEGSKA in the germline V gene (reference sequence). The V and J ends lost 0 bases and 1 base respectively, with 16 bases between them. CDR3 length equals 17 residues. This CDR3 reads CSAREVGPGGSNQPQHF. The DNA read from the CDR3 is TGCAGTGCTAGAGAGGTGGGGCCTGGTGGGAGCAATCAGCCC.

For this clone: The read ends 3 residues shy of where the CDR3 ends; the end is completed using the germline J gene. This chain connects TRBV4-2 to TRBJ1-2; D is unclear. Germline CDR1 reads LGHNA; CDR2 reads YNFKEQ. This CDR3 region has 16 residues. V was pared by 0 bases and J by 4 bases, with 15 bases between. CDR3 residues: CASSQDRNSNLYGYTF. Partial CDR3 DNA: TGTGCCAGCAGCCAAGATAGGAACAGTAATCTCTATGGC.

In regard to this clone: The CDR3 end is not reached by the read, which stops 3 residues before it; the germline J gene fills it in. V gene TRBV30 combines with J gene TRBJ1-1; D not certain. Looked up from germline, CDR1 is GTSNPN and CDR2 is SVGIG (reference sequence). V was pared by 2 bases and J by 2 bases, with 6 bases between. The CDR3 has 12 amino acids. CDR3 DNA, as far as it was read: TGTGCCTGGAGTTCCAGTAACACTGAA. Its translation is CAWSSSNTE. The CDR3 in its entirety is CAWSSSNTEAFF.

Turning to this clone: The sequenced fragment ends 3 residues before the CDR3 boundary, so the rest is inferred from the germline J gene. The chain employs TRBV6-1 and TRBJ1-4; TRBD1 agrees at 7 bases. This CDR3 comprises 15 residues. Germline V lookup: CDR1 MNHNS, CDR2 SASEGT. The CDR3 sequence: CASSEGQAPEGALFF. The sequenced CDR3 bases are TGTGCCAGCAGTGAAGGACAGGCGCCGGAGGGGGCA.

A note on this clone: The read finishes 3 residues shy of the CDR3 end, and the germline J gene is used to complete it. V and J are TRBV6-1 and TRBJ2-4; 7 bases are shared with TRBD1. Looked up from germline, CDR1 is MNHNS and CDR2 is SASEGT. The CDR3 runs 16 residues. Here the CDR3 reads CASSELPGFEGQPQYF. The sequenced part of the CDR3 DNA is TGTGCCAGCAGTGAACTTCCGGGGTTCGAGGGACAGCCT.

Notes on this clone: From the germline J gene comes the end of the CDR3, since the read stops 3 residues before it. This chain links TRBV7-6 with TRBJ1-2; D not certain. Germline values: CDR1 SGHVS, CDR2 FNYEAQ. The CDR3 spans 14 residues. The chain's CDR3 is CASSLGPSHNDYTF. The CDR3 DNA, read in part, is TGTGCCAGCAGCTTAGGACCTAGCCACAATGAC.

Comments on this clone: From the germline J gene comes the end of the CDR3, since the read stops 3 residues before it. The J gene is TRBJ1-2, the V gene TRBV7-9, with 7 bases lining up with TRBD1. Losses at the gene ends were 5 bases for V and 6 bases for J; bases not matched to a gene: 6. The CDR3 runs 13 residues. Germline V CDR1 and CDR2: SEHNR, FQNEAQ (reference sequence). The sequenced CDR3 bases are TGTGCCAGCAGCCTAACAGGGGACCATGGC. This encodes CASSLTGDHG. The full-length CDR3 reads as CASSLTGDHGYTF.

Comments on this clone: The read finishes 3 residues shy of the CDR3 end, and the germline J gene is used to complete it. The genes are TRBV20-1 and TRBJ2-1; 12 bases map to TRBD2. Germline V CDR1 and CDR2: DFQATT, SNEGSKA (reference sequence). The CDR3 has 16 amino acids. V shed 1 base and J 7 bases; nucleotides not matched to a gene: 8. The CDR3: CSARVASGGAGNEQFF. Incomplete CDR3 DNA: TGCAGTGCTAGAGTAGCTAGCGGGGGGGCCGGGAATGAG.

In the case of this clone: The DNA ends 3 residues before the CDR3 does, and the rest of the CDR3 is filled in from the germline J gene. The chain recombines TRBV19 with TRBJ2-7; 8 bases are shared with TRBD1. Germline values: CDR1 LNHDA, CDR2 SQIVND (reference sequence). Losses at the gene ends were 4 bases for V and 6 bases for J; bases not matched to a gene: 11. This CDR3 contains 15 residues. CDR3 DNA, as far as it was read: TGTGCCAGTAGTACATCCGGGACAGGATTCGTCGAG. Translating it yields CASSTSGTGFVE. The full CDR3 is CASSTSGTGFVEQYF.

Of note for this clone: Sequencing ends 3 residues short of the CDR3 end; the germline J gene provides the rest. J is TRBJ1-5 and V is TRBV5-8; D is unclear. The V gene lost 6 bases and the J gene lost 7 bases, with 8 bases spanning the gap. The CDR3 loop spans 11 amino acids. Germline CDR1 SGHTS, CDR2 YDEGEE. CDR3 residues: CASTLEQPQHF. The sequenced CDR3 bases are TGTGCCAGCACTCTAGAACAGCCC.

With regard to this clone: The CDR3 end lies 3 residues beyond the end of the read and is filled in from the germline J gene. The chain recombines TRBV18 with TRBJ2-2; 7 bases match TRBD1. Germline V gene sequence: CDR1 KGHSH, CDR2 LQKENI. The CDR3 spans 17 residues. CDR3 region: CASSKQGRVATNEKLFF. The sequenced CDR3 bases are TGTGCCAGCTCCAAACAGGGGAGAGTCGCAACTAATGAAAAG. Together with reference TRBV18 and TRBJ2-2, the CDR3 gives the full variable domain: NAGVMQNPRHLVRRRGQEARLRCSPMKGHSHVYWYRQLPEEGLKFMVYLQKENIIDESGMPKERFSAEFPKEGPSILRIQQVVRGDSAAYFCASSKQGRVATNEKLFFGEGSRLTVL.

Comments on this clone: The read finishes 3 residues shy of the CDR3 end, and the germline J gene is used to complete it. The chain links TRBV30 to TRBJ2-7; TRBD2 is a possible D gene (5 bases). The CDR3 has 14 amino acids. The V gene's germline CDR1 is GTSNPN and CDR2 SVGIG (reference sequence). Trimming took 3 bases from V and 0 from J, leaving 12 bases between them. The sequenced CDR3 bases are TGTGCCTGGAGAGAGGACTCCAACTCCTACGAG. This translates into CAWREDSNSYE. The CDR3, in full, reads CAWREDSNSYEQYF. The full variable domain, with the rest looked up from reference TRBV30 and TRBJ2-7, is SQTIHQWPATLVQPVGSPLSLECTVEGTSNPNLYWYRQAAGRGLQLLFYSVGIGQISSEVPQNLSASRPQDRQFILSSKKLLLSDSGFYLCAWREDSNSYEQYFGPGTRLTVT.

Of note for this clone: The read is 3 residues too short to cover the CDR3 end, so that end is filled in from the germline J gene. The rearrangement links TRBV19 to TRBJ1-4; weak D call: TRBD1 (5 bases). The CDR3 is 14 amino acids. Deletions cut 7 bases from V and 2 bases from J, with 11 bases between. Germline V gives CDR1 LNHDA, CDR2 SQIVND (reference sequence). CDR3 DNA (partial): TGTGCCAGTACCCTAGGGGTTACTAATGAAAAA. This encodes CASTLGVTNEK. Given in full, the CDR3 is CASTLGVTNEKLFF.

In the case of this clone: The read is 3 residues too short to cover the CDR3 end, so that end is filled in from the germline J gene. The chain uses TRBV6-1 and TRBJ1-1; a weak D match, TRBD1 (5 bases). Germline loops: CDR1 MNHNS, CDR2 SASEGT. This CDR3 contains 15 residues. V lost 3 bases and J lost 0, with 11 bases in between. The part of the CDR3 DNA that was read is TGTGCCAGCAGTGATTACAGGCTCATGAACACTGAA. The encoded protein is CASSDYRLMNTE. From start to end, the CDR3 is CASSDYRLMNTEAFF.

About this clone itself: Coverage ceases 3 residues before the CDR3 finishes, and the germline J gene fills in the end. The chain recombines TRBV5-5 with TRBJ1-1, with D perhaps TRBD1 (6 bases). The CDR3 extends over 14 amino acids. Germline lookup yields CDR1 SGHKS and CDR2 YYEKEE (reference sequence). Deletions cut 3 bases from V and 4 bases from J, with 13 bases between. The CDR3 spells CASSSLAGATEAFF. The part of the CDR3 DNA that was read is TGTGCCAGCAGCTCCCTCGCGGGGGCCACTGAA.

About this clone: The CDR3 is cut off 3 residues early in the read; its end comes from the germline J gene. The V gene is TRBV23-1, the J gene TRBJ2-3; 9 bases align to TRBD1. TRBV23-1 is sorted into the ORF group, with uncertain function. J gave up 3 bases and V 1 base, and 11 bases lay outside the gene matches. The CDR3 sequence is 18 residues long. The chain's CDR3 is CASSQWKCRGTGTDTQYF. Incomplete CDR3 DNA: TGCGCCAGCAGTCAATGGAAGTGTCGTGGGACAGGGACAGATACG.

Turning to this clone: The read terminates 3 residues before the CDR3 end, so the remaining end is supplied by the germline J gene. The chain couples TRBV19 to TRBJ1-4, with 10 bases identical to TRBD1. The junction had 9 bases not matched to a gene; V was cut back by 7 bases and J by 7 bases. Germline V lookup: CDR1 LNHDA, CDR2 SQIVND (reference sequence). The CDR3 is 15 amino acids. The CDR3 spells CASTFNDRGREKLFF. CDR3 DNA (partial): TGTGCCAGTACCTTTAACGACAGGGGGCGTGAAAAA.

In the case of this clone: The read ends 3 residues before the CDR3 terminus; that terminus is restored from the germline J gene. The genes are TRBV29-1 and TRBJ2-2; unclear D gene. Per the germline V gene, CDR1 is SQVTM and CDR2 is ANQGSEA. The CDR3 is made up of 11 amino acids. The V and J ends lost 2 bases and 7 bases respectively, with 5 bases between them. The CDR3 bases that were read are TGCAGCGTTGAATACAGCGGGGAG. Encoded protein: CSVEYSGE. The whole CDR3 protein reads CSVEYSGELFF.